A selection of T cell receptor beta chains follows, all from one sample in a study of T cell responses to AZD1222 COVID-19 vaccine. Sequencing used immunoSEQ multiplex PCR; TCRdb keeps in-frame clones, though not all of them. The sample consists of 150,000 or so clones, around 90% of them appearing once. Sequencing was performed on peripheral blood, taken on day 0 of AZD1222 vaccination. Source of these receptors: an adult in good health. CDR3s leave out the opening cysteine and the closing phenylalanine or tryptophan.

TRBV5-5	TRBJ1-5	14	ASSLAGFGDGQPQH
TRBV7-2	TRBJ1-1	13	ASSPRTGMNTEAF
TRBV28	TRBJ1-5	12	ATTWGEGGEPQH
TRBV9	TRBJ2-1	14	ASSVVGGGVRLEQF
TRBV12-3/TRBV12-4	TRBJ1-2	11	ASSLRTNYGYT
TRBV5-1	TRBJ1-1	12	ASSFGAMNTEAF
TRBV14	TRBJ1-1	13	ASSRQKTGAPEAF
TRBV7-2	TRBJ2-2	11	ASSLVSAGELF
TRBV21-1	TRBJ1-1	12	ASSRAGPGTEAF
TRBV2	TRBJ2-7	13	ASSDRTSGRIEQY
TRBV9	TRBJ2-3	15	ASSKGQTNSDTDTQY
TRBV27	TRBJ1-2	14	ASSIRGGSFNYGYT
TRBV11-3	TRBJ2-2	17	ASSFVSSGYVANTGELF
TRBV3-1/TRBV3-2	TRBJ1-6	12	ASSVTGLNSPLH
TRBV7-9	TRBJ1-6	14	ASSRPMGQNNSPLH
TRBV30	TRBJ1-5	12	AWSAGQGNQPQH
TRBV25-1	TRBJ1-2	13	ASSLGPGRDYGYT
TRBV19	TRBJ1-4	13	ASALSDGSNEKLF
TRBV2	TRBJ2-7	11	ASVPGLSYEQY
TRBV29-1	TRBJ1-1	10	SARTGDTEAF
TRBV12-3/TRBV12-4	TRBJ2-3	9	ASRTGSTQY
TRBV19	TRBJ2-1	12	ASSIPSPYNEQF
TRBV30	TRBJ1-5	11	AWEGGGNQPQH
TRBV5-1	TRBJ1-4	11	ASSPDWSEKLF
TRBV7-9	TRBJ1-1	10	ASSLVQGEAF
TRBV7-2	TRBJ2-7	12	ASSLFSGNYEQY
TRBV28	TRBJ1-2	14	ASSFGQGITHGGYT
TRBV5-6	TRBJ2-1	13	ASSPTSGRANEQF
TRBV7-3	TRBJ1-2	11	ASSEEGGYGYT
TRBV9	TRBJ2-7	13	ASSVGGNPSYEQY
TRBV5-1	TRBJ1-1	14	ASSLGPETGYTEAF
TRBV2	TRBJ1-2	11	ASNSRPDYGYT
TRBV6-5	TRBJ2-7	11	ASSPQYPYEQY
TRBV6-1	TRBJ1-3	15	ASSEPGTGPSGNTIY
TRBV29-1	TRBJ2-1	11	SVSETPYNEQF
TRBV18	TRBJ2-7	12	ASSPTSGGYEQY
TRBV19	TRBJ2-7	12	ASSPGGLAGEQY
TRBV5-1	TRBJ2-1	15	ASSLMDSHSSYNEQF
TRBV3-1/TRBV3-2	TRBJ1-3	13	ASSRDYRTGNTIY
TRBV18	TRBJ1-2	11	ASSLYGFDGYT
TRBV7-2	TRBJ1-2	13	ASSLGGQGTNGYT
TRBV15	TRBJ2-1	13	ATSREANPYNEQF
TRBV9	TRBJ2-5	15	ASSVGLAGGWGETQY
TRBV7-3	TRBJ1-1	13	ASSLLVRLKPEAF
TRBV7-8	TRBJ1-4	12	ASSLNKGSRRLF
TRBV3-1/TRBV3-2	TRBJ1-1	11	ASSQVIDRGAF
TRBV2	TRBJ2-2	12	ASSPLGGAGELF
TRBV19	TRBJ2-7	11	ATTGGGSYEQY
TRBV5-4	TRBJ2-7	12	ASSWRGPSYEQY
TRBV19	TRBJ1-2	10	ASSISLGGYT